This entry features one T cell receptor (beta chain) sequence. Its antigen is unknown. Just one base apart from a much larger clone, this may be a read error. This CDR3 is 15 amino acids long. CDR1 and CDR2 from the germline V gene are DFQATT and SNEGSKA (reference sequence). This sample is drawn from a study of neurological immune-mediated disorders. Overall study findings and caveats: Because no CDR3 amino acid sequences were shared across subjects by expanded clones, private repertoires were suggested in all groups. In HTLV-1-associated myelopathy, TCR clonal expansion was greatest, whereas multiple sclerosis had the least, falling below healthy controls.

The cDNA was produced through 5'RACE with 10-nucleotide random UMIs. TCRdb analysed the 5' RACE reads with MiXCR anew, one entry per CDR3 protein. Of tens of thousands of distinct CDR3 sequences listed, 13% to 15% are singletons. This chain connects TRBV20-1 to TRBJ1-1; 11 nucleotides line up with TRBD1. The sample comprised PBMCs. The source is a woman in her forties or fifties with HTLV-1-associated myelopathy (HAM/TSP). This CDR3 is CIAFRTGGTNTEAFF. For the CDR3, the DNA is TGCATTGCCTTCCGGACAGGGGGCACCAACACTGAAGCTTTCTTT.